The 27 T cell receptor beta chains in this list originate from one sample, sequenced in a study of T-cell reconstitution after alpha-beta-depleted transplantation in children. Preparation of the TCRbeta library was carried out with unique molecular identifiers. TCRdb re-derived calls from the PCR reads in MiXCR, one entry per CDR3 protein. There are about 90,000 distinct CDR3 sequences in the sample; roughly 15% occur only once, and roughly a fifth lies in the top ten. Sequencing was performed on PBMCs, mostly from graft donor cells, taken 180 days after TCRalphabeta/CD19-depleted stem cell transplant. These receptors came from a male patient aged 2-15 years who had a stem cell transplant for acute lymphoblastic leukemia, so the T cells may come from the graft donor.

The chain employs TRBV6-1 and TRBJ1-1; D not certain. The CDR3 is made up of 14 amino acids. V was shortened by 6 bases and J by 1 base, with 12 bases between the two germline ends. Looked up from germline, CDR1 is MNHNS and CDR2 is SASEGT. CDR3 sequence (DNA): TGTGCCAGCAGCCCTTATTGGGGGAACACTGAAGCTTTCTTT. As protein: CASSPYWGNTEAFF.

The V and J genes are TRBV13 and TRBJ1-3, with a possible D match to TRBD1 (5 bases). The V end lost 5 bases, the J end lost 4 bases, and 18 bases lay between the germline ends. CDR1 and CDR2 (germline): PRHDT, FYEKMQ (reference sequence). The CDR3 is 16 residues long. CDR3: CASSRGGREPGNTIYF. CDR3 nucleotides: TGTGCCAGCAGCCGCGGGGGGAGGGAGCCCGGAAACACCATATATTTT.

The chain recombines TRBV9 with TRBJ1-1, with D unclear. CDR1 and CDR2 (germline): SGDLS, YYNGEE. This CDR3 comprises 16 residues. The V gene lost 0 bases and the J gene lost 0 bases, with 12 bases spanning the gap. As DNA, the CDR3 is TGTGCCAGCAGCGTAGCTAGGGTCCCAATGAACACTGAAGCTTTCTTT. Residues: CASSVARVPMNTEAFF.

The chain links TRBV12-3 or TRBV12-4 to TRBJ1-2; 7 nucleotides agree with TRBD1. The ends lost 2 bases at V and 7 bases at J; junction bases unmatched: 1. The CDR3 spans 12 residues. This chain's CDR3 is CASSLRTGGYTF. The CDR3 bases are TGTGCCAGCAGTTTAAGGACAGGTGGCTACACCTTC.

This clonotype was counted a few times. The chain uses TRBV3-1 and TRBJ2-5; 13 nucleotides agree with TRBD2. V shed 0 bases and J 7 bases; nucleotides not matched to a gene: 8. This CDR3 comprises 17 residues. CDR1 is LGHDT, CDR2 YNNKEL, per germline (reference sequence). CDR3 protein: CASSQDWTSGGKGTQYF. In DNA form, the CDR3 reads TGTGCCAGCAGCCAAGATTGGACTAGCGGGGGTAAGGGGACCCAGTACTTC.

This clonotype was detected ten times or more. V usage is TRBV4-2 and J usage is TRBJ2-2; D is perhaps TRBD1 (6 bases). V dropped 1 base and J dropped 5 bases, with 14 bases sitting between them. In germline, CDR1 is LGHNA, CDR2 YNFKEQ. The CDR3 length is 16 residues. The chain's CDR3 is CASSQGQGIRTGELFF. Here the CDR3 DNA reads TGTGCCAGCAGCCAAGGTCAGGGGATTAGGACCGGGGAGCTGTTTTTT.

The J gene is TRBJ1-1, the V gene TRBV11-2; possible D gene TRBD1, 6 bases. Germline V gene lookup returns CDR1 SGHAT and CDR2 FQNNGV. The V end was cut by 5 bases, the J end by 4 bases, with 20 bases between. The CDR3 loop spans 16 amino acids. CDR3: CASSQSPGQGGTEAFF. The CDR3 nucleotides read TGTGCCAGCAGCCAGTCACCGGGACAAGGGGGCACTGAAGCTTTCTTT.

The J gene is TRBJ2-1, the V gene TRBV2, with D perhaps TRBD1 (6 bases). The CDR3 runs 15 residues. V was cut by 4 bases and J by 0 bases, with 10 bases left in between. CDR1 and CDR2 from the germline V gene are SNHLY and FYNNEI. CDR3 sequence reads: CASSGGRSSYNEQFF. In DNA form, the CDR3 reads TGTGCCAGCAGTGGGGGGCGGAGCTCCTACAATGAGCAGTTCTTC.

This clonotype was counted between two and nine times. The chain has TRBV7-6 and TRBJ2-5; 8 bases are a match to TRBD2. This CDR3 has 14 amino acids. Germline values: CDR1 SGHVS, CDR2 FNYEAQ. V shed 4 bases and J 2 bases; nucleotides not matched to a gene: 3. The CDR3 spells CASSYLAGQETQYF. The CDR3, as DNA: TGTGCCAGCAGCTATTTAGCGGGACAAGAGACCCAGTACTTC.

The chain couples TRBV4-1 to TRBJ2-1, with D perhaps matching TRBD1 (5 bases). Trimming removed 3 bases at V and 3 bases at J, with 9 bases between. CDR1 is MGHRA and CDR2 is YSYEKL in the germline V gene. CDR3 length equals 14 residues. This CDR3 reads CASSQTEYYNEQFF. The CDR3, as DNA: TGCGCCAGCAGCCAGACAGAGTACTACAATGAGCAGTTCTTC.

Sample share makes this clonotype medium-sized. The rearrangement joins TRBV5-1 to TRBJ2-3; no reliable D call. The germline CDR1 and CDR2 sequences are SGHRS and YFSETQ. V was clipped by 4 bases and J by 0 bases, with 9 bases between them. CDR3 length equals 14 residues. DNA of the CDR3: TGCGCCAGCAGCACTGAGCCTAGCACAGATACGCAGTATTTT. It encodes CASSTEPSTDTQYF. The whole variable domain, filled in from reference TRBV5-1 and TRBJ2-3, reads KAGVTQTPRYLIKTRGQQVTLSCSPISGHRSVSWYQQTPGQGLQFLFEYFSETQRNKGNFPGRFSGRQFSNSRSEMNVSTLELGDSALYLCASSTEPSTDTQYFGPGTRLTVL.

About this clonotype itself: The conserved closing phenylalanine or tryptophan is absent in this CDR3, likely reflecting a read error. CDR3 DNA: TGTGCCTGGAGCCACAGACAGGGAAAGAACACTGAAGCTTTCCTT. Protein sequence: CAWSHRQGKNTEAFL. The chain uses TRBV30 and TRBJ1-1; 7 bases fit TRBD1. The V gene's germline CDR1 is GTSNPN and CDR2 SVGIG (reference sequence). This CDR3 contains 15 residues. Trimming at V came to 3 bases and at J to 1 base, leaving 8 bases not matched to a gene.

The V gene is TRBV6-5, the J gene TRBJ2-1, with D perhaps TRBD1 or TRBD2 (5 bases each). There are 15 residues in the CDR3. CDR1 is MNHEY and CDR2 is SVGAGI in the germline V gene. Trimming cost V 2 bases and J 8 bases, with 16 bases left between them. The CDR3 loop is CASSYPGAYIDEQFF. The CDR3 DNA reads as TGTGCCAGCAGTTACCCCGGGGCATACATCGATGAGCAGTTCTTC.

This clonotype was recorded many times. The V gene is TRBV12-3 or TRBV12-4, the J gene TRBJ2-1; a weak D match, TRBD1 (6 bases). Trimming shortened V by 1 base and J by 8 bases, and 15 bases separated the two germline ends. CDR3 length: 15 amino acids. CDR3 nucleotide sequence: TGTGCCAGCAGTTTAGTCATACACAGGGTCGATGAGCAGTTCTTC. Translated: CASSLVIHRVDEQFF.

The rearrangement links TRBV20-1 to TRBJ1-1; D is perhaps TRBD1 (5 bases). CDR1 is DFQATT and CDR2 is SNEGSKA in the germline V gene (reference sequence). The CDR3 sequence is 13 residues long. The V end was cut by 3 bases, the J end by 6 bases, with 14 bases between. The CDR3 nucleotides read TGCAGTGCTAGTCGCCCAGGGAGGGCTGAAGCTTTCTTT. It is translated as CSASRPGRAEAFF.

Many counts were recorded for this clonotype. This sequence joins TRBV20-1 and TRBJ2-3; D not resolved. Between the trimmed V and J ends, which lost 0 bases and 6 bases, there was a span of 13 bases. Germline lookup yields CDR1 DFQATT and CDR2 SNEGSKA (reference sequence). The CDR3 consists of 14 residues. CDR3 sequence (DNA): TGCAGTGCTAGAGATGTAGGTTGGGCGGATACGCAGTATTTT. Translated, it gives CSARDVGWADTQYF.

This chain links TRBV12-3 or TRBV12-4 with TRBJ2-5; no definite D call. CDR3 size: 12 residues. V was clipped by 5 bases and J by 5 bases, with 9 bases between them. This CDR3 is CASSQGWETQYF. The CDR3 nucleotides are TGTGCCAGCAGTCAAGGGTGGGAGACCCAGTACTTC.

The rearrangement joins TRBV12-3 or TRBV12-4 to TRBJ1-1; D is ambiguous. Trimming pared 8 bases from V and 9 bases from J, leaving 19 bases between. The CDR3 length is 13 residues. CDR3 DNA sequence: TGTGCCAGCTACCGCGCCCCGGGTCTGAAAGCTTTCTTT. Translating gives CASYRAPGLKAFF.

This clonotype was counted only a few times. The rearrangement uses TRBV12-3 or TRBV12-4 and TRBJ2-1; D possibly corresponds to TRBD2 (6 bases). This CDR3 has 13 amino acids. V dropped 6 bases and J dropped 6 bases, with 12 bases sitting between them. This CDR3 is CASSAPEGNEQFF. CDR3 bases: TGTGCCAGCAGCGCCCCGGAGGGCAATGAGCAGTTCTTC.

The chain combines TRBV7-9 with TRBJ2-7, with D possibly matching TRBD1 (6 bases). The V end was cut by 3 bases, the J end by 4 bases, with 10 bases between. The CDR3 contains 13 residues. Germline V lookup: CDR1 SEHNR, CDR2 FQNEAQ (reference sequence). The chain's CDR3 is CASSFQTGYEQYF. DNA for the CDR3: TGTGCCAGCAGCTTCCAGACAGGATACGAGCAGTACTTC. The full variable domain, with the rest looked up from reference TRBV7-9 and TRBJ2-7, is DTGVSQNPRHKITKRGQNVTFRCDPISEHNRLYWYRQTLGQGPEFLTYFQNEAQLEKSRLLSDRFSAERPKGSFSTLEIQRTEQGDSAMYLCASSFQTGYEQYFGPGTRLTVT.

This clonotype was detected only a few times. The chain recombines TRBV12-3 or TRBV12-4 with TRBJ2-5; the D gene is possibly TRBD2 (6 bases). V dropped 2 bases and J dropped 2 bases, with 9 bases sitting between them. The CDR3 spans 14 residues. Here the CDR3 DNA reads TGTGCCAGCAGTTTAACGGGGGAGCAAGAGACCCAGTACTTC. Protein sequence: CASSLTGEQETQYF.

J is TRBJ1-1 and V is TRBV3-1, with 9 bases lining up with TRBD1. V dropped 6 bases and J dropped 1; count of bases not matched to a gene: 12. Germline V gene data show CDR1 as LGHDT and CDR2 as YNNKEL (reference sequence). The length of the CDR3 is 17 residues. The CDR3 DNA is TGTGCCAGCAGACCTCCGGGACAGGGAATAAAGAACACTGAAGCTTTCTTT. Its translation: CASRPPGQGIKNTEAFF. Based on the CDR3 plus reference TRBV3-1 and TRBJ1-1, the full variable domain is DTAVSQTPKYLVTQMGNDKSIKCEQNLGHDTMYWYKQDSKKFLKIMFSYNNKELIINETVPNRFSPKSPDKAHLNLHINSLELGDSAVYFCASRPPGQGIKNTEAFFGQGTRLTVV.

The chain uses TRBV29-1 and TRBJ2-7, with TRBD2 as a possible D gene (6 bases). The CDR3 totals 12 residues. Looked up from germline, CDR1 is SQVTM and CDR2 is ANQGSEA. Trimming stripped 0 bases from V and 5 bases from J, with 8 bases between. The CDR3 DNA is TGCAGCGTTGAAGAGGGACTCGACGAGCAGTACTTC. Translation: CSVEEGLDEQYF.

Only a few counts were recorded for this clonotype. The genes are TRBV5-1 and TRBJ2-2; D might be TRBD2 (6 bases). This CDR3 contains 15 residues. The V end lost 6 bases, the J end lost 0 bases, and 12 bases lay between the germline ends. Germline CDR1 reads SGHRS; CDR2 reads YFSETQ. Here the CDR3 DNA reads TGCGCCAGCACGGGGCGGACTACGAACACCGGGGAGCTGTTTTTT. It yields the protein CASTGRTTNTGELFF.

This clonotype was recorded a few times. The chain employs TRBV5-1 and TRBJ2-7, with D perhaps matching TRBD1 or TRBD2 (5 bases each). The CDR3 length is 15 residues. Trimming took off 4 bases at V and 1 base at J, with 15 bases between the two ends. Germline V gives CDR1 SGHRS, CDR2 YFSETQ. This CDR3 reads CASSTTGTISYEQYF. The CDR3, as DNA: TGCGCCAGCAGCACCACCGGGACCATTTCCTACGAGCAGTACTTC.

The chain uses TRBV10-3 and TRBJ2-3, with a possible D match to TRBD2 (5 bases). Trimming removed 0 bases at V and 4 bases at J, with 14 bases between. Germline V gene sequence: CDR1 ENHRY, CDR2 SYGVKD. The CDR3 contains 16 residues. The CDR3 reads CAISESSGERADTQYF. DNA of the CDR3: TGTGCCATCAGTGAGTCCAGCGGAGAACGGGCAGATACGCAGTATTTT.

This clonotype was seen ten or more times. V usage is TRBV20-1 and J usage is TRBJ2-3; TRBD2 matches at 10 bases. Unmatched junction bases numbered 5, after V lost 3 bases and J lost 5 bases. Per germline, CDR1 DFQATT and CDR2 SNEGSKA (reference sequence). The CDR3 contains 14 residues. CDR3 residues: CSASRLAGEDTQYF. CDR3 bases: TGCAGTGCTAGTCGCCTAGCGGGAGAAGATACGCAGTATTTT.